Below, 28 T cell receptor beta chains from the same sample are listed, as sequenced in a study of control samples from healthy donors and cancer patients. The repertoire was sequenced with immunoSEQ multiplex PCR; TCRdb's copy has only in-frame clones and lacks some. The sample shows around 150,000 clones, around 88% of them seen only once. The sample taken for sequencing was blood. All receptors come from a man aged 18 to 35 in good health.

The J gene is TRBJ1-1, the V gene TRBV27, with TRBD1 identical over 7 bases. V shed 5 bases and J 5 bases; nucleotides not matched to a gene: 2. CDR1 and CDR2 (germline): MNHEY, SMNVEV (reference sequence). This CDR3 has 12 amino acids. The CDR3: CASSAQGTEAFF. The CDR3 nucleotides are TGTGCCAGCAGTGCACAGGGGACTGAAGCTTTCTTT.

The chain recombines TRBV2 with TRBJ2-7; possible D gene TRBD1, 6 bases. CDR1 SNHLY and CDR2 FYNNEI come from the germline V gene. The CDR3 spans 14 residues. The CDR3 nucleotides read TGTGCGAGCGACCACGGGGACAACCCCTACGAGCAGTACTTC. Translated: CASDHGDNPYEQYF.

The chain links TRBV18 to TRBJ1-4; no firm D call. This CDR3 has 15 amino acids. The V end was cut by 5 bases, the J end by 9 bases, with 19 bases between. From germline, CDR1 is KGHSH and CDR2 LQKENI. The CDR3 protein is CASSSDGRASKKLFF. CDR3 bases: TGTGCCAGCTCATCCGACGGGAGGGCTAGTAAAAAACTGTTTTTT.

The chain has TRBV4-2 and TRBJ1-1; the D gene is possibly TRBD1 (6 bases). Trimming cost V 1 base and J 4 bases, with 13 bases left between them. CDR1 and CDR2 (germline): LGHNA, YNFKEQ. CDR3 length: 15 amino acids. CDR3 in amino acids: CASSQANREGTEAFF. CDR3 nucleotides: TGTGCCAGCAGCCAAGCCAACAGGGAAGGCACTGAAGCTTTCTTT.

J is TRBJ2-5 and V is TRBV6-2 or TRBV6-3; 10 bases fit TRBD1. CDR3 length: 15 amino acids. The germline CDR1 and CDR2 sequences are MNHEY and SVGEGT. With 2 bases clipped from V and 4 bases from J, the junction kept 4 bases outside the gene matches. In nucleotides, the CDR3 is TGTGCCAGCAGTTACCTCGGACAGGGGGGAGAGACCCAGTACTTC. It translates to CASSYLGQGGETQYF.

The chain joins TRBV28 to TRBJ2-3; D gene unclear. The germline V and J ends were trimmed by 5 bases and 8 bases, with 11 bases remaining between them. The germline V gene has CDR1 MDHEN and CDR2 SYDVKM. The CDR3 has 12 amino acids. The CDR3 sequence: CASSPSLGTQYF. As DNA, the CDR3 is TGTGCCAGCAGTCCCTCATTGGGTACGCAGTATTTT.

Comment on this clone: The sample has other DNA sequences that encode this CDR3 too. The chain couples TRBV12-3 or TRBV12-4 to TRBJ2-6; D is ambiguous. CDR3 length: 13 residues. V shed 6 bases and J shed 0 bases, with 3 bases lying between them. CDR3 region: CASSLSGANVLTF. The DNA of the CDR3 is TGTGCCAGCAGCCTCTCTGGGGCCAACGTCCTGACTTTC.

The chain is built from TRBV3-1 (or the pseudogene TRBV3-2) and TRBJ1-3, with D possibly being TRBD1 (5 bases). The CDR3 totals 16 residues. Looked up from germline, CDR1 is LGHDT and CDR2 is YNNKEL (reference sequence). V shed 1 base and J shed 0 bases, with 10 bases lying between them. CDR3 bases: TGTGCCAGCAGCCAAGCACTAGGACACTCTGGAAACACCATATATTTT. As protein: CASSQALGHSGNTIYF.

The V gene is TRBV6-6, the J gene TRBJ2-3; TRBD1 agrees at 7 bases. CDR1 MNHNY and CDR2 SVGAGI come from the germline V gene (reference sequence). After removal of 3 bases from V and 4 bases from J, the junction contained 10 bases not matched to a gene. This CDR3 is built from 16 residues. This chain's CDR3 is CASSYSQGTGADTQYF. The CDR3 DNA sequence: TGTGCCAGCAGTTATTCCCAGGGAACAGGGGCAGATACGCAGTATTTT.

The chain carries TRBV3-1 (or the pseudogene TRBV3-2) and TRBJ1-5; no firm D call. V shed 0 bases and J shed 6 bases, with 6 bases lying between them. Looked up from germline, CDR1 is LGHDT and CDR2 is YNNKEL (reference sequence). The CDR3 covers 13 residues. The CDR3 DNA is TGTGCCAGCAGCCAAGAGGCAGCTCAGCCCCAGCATTTT. Its translation is CASSQEAAQPQHF.

The chain joins TRBV25-1 to TRBJ1-4; D gene uncertain. Between the trimmed V and J ends, which lost 8 bases and 4 bases, there was a span of 17 bases. CDR1 and CDR2 (germline): MGHDK, SYGVNS. The CDR3 loop spans 15 amino acids. The CDR3 bases are TGTGCCAGCTCACCGGCGGGCAGAAGTAATGAAAAACTGTTTTTT. Translating it yields CASSPAGRSNEKLFF.

The CDR3 bases are TGTGCCACCGCCCCCGGGACAGGCACCTACAATGAGCAGTTCTTC. It translates to CATAPGTGTYNEQFF. The chain joins TRBV19 to TRBJ2-1; 8 bases match TRBD1. CDR3 length equals 15 residues. V dropped 10 bases and J dropped 2; count of bases not matched to a gene: 10. The germline gives CDR1 LNHDA, CDR2 SQIVND (reference sequence).

J is TRBJ2-7 and V is TRBV9; D may be TRBD2 (6 bases). The CDR3 sequence is 13 residues long. Trimming cost V 3 bases and J 0 bases, with 7 bases left between them. CDR1 is SGDLS and CDR2 is YYNGEE in the germline V gene. In DNA, the CDR3 is TGTGCCAGCAGCGGGGGGGTCTCCTACGAGCAGTACTTC. Protein sequence: CASSGGVSYEQYF.

CDR3: CASISRDPYTQYF. Here the CDR3 DNA reads TGTGCCAGTATCAGCAGGGACCCTTATACGCAGTATTTT. The chain joins TRBV19 to TRBJ2-3, with D possibly called TRBD1 or TRBD2 (5 bases each). The CDR3 sequence is 13 residues long. V was pared by 7 bases and J by 7 bases, with 15 bases between. CDR1 is LNHDA, CDR2 SQIVND, per germline (reference sequence).

The genes are TRBV14 and TRBJ2-2; D not certain. V lost 1 base, J lost 2 bases, and 2 bases lay in between. The germline V gene has CDR1 SGHDN and CDR2 FVKESK. The CDR3 length is 13 residues. The CDR3 is CASSQANTGELFF. CDR3 DNA: TGTGCCAGCAGCCAAGCCAACACCGGGGAGCTGTTTTTT.

This clone was counted a single time. The genes are TRBV28 and TRBJ1-2; unclear D gene. This CDR3 spans 12 amino acids. Germline CDR1 MDHEN, CDR2 SYDVKM. V was cut by 7 bases and J by 6 bases, with 12 bases left in between. CDR3 nucleotide sequence: TGTGCCAGCACTTACCGCGGGGATGGCTACACCTTC. Its translation: CASTYRGDGYTF.

The chain carries TRBV5-1 and TRBJ2-3, with 10 bases matching TRBD2. The CDR3 contains 16 residues. CDR1 is SGHRS and CDR2 is YFSETQ in the germline V gene. J lost 3 bases, V lost 5 bases, and 9 bases had no gene match. CDR3 protein: CASSETSGVGTDTQYF. CDR3 nucleotide sequence: TGCGCCAGCAGTGAAACTAGCGGGGTGGGTACAGATACGCAGTATTTT.

This clone was found once. CDR3 sequence: CASKSGSGPYEQYF. The DNA of the CDR3 is TGCGCCAGCAAGAGCGGGTCAGGGCCGTACGAGCAGTACTTC. The V call is TRBV5-1, the J call TRBJ2-7; TRBD2 might be the D (6 bases). The CDR3 totals 14 residues. Germline CDR1 reads SGHRS; CDR2 reads YFSETQ. The V end lost 6 bases, the J end lost 4 bases, and 17 bases lay between the germline ends.

The rearrangement uses TRBV19 and TRBJ2-2, with D tentatively TRBD2 (6 bases). Looked up from germline, CDR1 is LNHDA and CDR2 is SQIVND (reference sequence). V was cut by 3 bases and J by 0 bases, with 8 bases left in between. This CDR3 comprises 15 residues. Here the CDR3 reads CASSIGGTNTGELFF. The CDR3 DNA sequence: TGTGCCAGTAGTATTGGAGGGACGAACACCGGGGAGCTGTTTTTT.

V usage is TRBV7-2 and J usage is TRBJ1-1; no reliable D call. The CDR3 covers 17 residues. Trimming removed 2 bases from V and 3 bases from J, with 19 bases in between. Germline values: CDR1 SGHTA, CDR2 FQGNSA. The CDR3: CASSLYRPTYRDTEAFF. The CDR3 DNA reads as TGTGCCAGCAGCTTATACAGACCGACATATAGAGACACTGAAGCTTTCTTT.

As concerns this clone: Other nucleotide sequences from this sample produce the same CDR3. J is TRBJ2-1 and V is TRBV9; D is unclear. Germline V gene sequence: CDR1 SGDLS, CDR2 YYNGEE. V dropped 0 bases and J dropped 6 bases, with 7 bases sitting between them. The length of the CDR3 is 13 residues. CDR3 sequence (DNA): TGTGCCAGCAGCGTAGTGGGGTCCAATGAGCAGTTCTTC. It is translated as CASSVVGSNEQFF.

This rearrangement joins TRBV5-4 to TRBJ1-2; D may be TRBD1 (5 bases). V was cut by 0 bases and J by 4 bases, with 13 bases left in between. Germline-derived CDR1 and CDR2 are SGHNT and YYREEE (reference sequence). The CDR3 has 15 residues. The CDR3 DNA reads TGTGCCAGCAGCTTGGAAGGGCAGGGCCTCTATGGCTACACCTTC. Amino acid sequence: CASSLEGQGLYGYTF.

The J gene is TRBJ1-2, the V gene TRBV18; tentative D call: TRBD1 (6 bases). From germline, CDR1 is KGHSH and CDR2 LQKENI. The ends were cut back, 5 bases at V and 8 bases at J, with 15 bases in the middle. The CDR3 contains 13 residues. DNA of the CDR3: TGTGCCAGCTCAGGGCCGGACAGAATGGGCTACACCTTC. Protein product: CASSGPDRMGYTF. The whole variable domain, filled in from reference TRBV18 and TRBJ1-2, reads NAGVMQNPRHLVRRRGQEARLRCSPMKGHSHVYWYRQLPEEGLKFMVYLQKENIIDESGMPKERFSAEFPKEGPSILRIQQVVRGDSAAYFCASSGPDRMGYTFGSGTRLTVV.

The chain has TRBV2 and TRBJ1-2; weak D call: TRBD1 (5 bases). Trimming took 1 base from V and 4 from J, leaving 13 bases between them. This CDR3 comprises 15 residues. CDR1 SNHLY and CDR2 FYNNEI come from the germline V gene. This CDR3 is CASSEGGRRGYGYTF. The CDR3, as DNA: TGTGCCAGCAGTGAAGGGGGCCGACGAGGCTATGGCTACACCTTC.

This clone was counted a few times. V usage is TRBV7-9 and J usage is TRBJ2-7; TRBD1 matches 11 bases. The J segment lost 7 bases and the V segment lost 3 bases, leaving 5 bases of the junction unmatched. The CDR3 totals 14 residues. The germline gives CDR1 SEHNR, CDR2 FQNEAQ (reference sequence). CDR3 region: CASSFGQGASEQYF. CDR3 DNA: TGTGCCAGCAGCTTCGGACAGGGGGCGAGTGAGCAGTACTTC.

The rearrangement joins TRBV28 to TRBJ2-7; tentatively, D is TRBD1 (6 bases). V lost 7 bases to trimming and J lost 1 base, with 8 bases between them. The CDR3 loop spans 12 amino acids. Per germline, CDR1 MDHEN and CDR2 SYDVKM. The CDR3 is CASKTGSYEQYF. The CDR3 DNA reads TGTGCCAGCAAGACAGGATCCTACGAGCAGTACTTC.

The chain carries TRBV7-9 and TRBJ1-2; D possibly corresponds to TRBD1 (5 bases). V lost 0 bases, J lost 6 bases, and 5 bases lay in between. The CDR3 is 12 amino acids. The V gene's germline CDR1 is SEHNR and CDR2 FQNEAQ (reference sequence). CDR3 amino acids: CASSLADNGYTF. CDR3 sequence (DNA): TGTGCCAGCAGCTTAGCGGACAATGGCTACACCTTC.

The rearrangement joins TRBV9 to TRBJ2-2, with TRBD2 matching 12 bases. V lost 0 bases to trimming and J lost 5 bases; unmatched junction nucleotides: 5. Germline CDR1 SGDLS, CDR2 YYNGEE. The CDR3 has 17 residues. CDR3 protein: CASSVGLAGGRTGELFF. CDR3 in DNA: TGTGCCAGCAGCGTAGGTCTAGCGGGGGGGCGAACCGGGGAGCTGTTTTTT.